The T cell receptor (beta chain) described here comes from a study of blood T cells in healthy people across ages. General study findings and limits: The study regarded diversity estimates from one million T cells as underestimates. Donors of long life had a larger count of naive CD4+ cells and greater diversity than aged donors.

This clonotype was detected a few times. Its antigen is as yet unknown. The germline V gene has CDR1 LNHNV and CDR2 YYDKDF (reference sequence). J lost 0 bases, V lost 0 bases, and 6 bases had no gene match. The length of the CDR3 is 17 residues. A sample-barcoded 5' primer and a J-beta primer mix were used in a second PCR of about 7 to 12 cycles. Each cDNA molecule received a tag from a template-switch adaptor that had 12 random nucleotides. TCRdb re-called the 5' RACE reads with MiXCR, one entry per CDR3 protein. The sample holds about 640,000 distinct CDR3 sequences, under 65% seen once. The sequence derives from a man aged 60 to 69 in good health. This chain connects TRBV15 to TRBJ2-7, with TRBD1 identical over 9 bases. The sequenced material came from blood. The chain's CDR3 is CATSRDWGQGSSYEQYF. CDR3 coding DNA: TGTGCCACCAGCAGAGATTGGGGACAGGGAAGCTCCTACGAGCAGTACTTC.